The 27 T cell receptor beta chains in this list originate from one sample, sequenced in a study of blood T cell repertoires in COVID-19. The table came from immunoSEQ multiplex PCR; TCRdb's copy has only in-frame clones and leaves some out. This sample has around 230,000 clones; about four fifths occur once, and the top ten carry more than 8%. Sequenced: peripheral blood. The source is a woman older than 75 with acute or convalescent COVID-19.

J is TRBJ1-6 and V is TRBV5-5, with D possibly TRBD1 on 6 matching bases. Per the germline V gene, CDR1 is SGHKS and CDR2 is YYEKEE (reference sequence). CDR3 length: 16 amino acids. Trimming pared 0 bases from V and 2 bases from J, leaving 9 bases between. The CDR3 nucleotides read TGTGCCAGCAGCTTGGAGGGACAACCCTATAATTCACCCCTCCACTTT. Translated: CASSLEGQPYNSPLHF.

This rearrangement joins TRBV27 to TRBJ2-2; TRBD2 might be the D (6 bases). The CDR3 is 16 residues long. V was trimmed by 0 bases and J by 1 base, leaving 9 bases between them. From germline, CDR1 is MNHEY and CDR2 SMNVEV (reference sequence). The chain's CDR3 is CASSLSAGMNTGELFF. CDR3 sequence (DNA): TGTGCCAGCAGTTTATCGGCGGGGATGAACACCGGGGAGCTGTTTTTT.

The V gene is TRBV11-2, the J gene TRBJ1-3, with D unresolved. V lost 4 bases and J lost 0, with 13 bases in between. The CDR3 extends over 16 amino acids. CDR1 and CDR2 from the germline V gene are SGHAT and FQNNGV. CDR3 DNA sequence: TGTGCCAGCAGCTCATCCCTTGCGGGCTCTGGAAACACCATATATTTT. Its protein product is CASSSSLAGSGNTIYF.

The V and J genes are TRBV6-2 or TRBV6-3 and TRBJ2-5; 9 bases fit TRBD2. The CDR3 has 16 residues. CDR1 is MNHEY, CDR2 SVGEGT, per germline. The V segment lost 4 bases and the J segment 0 bases; nucleotides outside the gene matches: 6. The CDR3 nucleotides read TGTGCCAGCAGTTTTGGGCTAGCGGGGTACCAAGAGACCCAGTACTTC. This sequence encodes CASSFGLAGYQETQYF.

The CDR3 here is CASRAPRGAVQPQHF. The CDR3 DNA is TGTGCCAGCAGGGCCCCCCGGGGGGCAGTTCAGCCCCAGCATTTT. The chain links TRBV28 to TRBJ1-5, with D possibly matching TRBD1 (6 bases). Trimming shortened V by 6 bases and J by 6 bases, and 18 bases separated the two germline ends. CDR3 length: 15 residues. Per the germline V gene, CDR1 is MDHEN and CDR2 is SYDVKM.

The chain employs TRBV5-4 and TRBJ1-1; TRBD1 aligns across 10 bases. CDR1 is SGHNT, CDR2 YYREEE, per germline (reference sequence). CDR3 length: 16 amino acids. Trimming removed 4 bases from V and 4 bases from J; junction bases left unmatched: 10. The CDR3 sequence is CASSRDRGLVGTEAFF. For the CDR3, the DNA is TGTGCCAGCAGCCGGGACAGGGGATTGGTTGGCACTGAAGCTTTCTTT.

This rearrangement joins TRBV4-1 to TRBJ1-6; 9 bases align to TRBD1. The CDR3 covers 15 residues. The germline CDR1 and CDR2 sequences are MGHRA and YSYEKL. V lost 3 bases to trimming and J lost 10 bases; unmatched junction nucleotides: 7. In DNA, the CDR3 is TGCGCCAGCAGCCAGGGGACAGGGTTCCGGTCACCCCTCCACTTT. This translates into CASSQGTGFRSPLHF.

The chain links TRBV10-3 to TRBJ1-1; possibly TRBD1 for D (5 bases). Trimming pared 3 bases from V and 1 base from J, leaving 9 bases between. Looked up from germline, CDR1 is ENHRY and CDR2 is SYGVKD. This CDR3 has 14 amino acids. The CDR3 region is CAISDGGRNTEAFF. The CDR3 DNA sequence: TGTGCCATCAGTGATGGGGGGAGGAACACTGAAGCTTTCTTT.

This chain uses TRBV3-1 (or the pseudogene TRBV3-2) with TRBJ1-5, with 9 bases lining up with TRBD1. CDR1 and CDR2 from the germline V gene are LGHDT and YNNKEL (reference sequence). J gave up 2 bases and V 4 bases, and 9 bases lay outside the gene matches. CDR3 length: 17 residues. This chain's CDR3 is CASSLSTGGLGNQPQHF. The CDR3 nucleotides are TGTGCCAGCAGCCTTAGTACAGGGGGCCTGGGCAATCAGCCCCAGCATTTT.

The chain recombines TRBV7-2 with TRBJ2-5; TRBD1 agrees at 7 bases. The CDR3 totals 11 residues. Germline V gene lookup returns CDR1 SGHTA and CDR2 FQGNSA. V was pared by 5 bases and J by 13 bases, with 7 bases of the junction left unmatched. CDR3 amino acids: CASSLPGQPYF. CDR3 DNA sequence: TGTGCCAGCAGCCTCCCGGGACAGCCGTACTTC. The variable domain in full, completed from reference TRBV7-2 and TRBJ2-5, reads GAGVSQSPSNKVTEKGKDVELRCDPISGHTALYWYRQSLGQGLEFLIYFQGNSAPDKSGLPSDRFSAERTGGSVSTLTIQRTQQEDSAVYLCASSLPGQPYFGPGTRLLVL.

The chain joins TRBV29-1 to TRBJ1-4; 8 nucleotides match TRBD1. Trimming removed 5 bases from V and 5 bases from J; junction bases left unmatched: 4. The CDR3 runs 13 residues. Germline-derived CDR1 and CDR2 are SQVTM and ANQGSEA. The CDR3 protein is CSVRGTGNEKLFF. Here the CDR3 DNA reads TGCAGCGTTCGCGGGACAGGAAATGAAAAACTGTTTTTT. The full variable domain, rest sourced from reference TRBV29-1 and TRBJ1-4, is SAVISQKPSRDICQRGTSLTIQCQVDSQVTMMFWYRQQPGQSLTLIATANQGSEATYESGFVIDKFPISRPNLTFSTLTVSNMSPEDSSIYLCSVRGTGNEKLFFGSGTQLSVL.

The chain uses TRBV7-9 and TRBJ2-7; D ambiguous. Germline V lookup: CDR1 SEHNR, CDR2 FQNEAQ (reference sequence). The CDR3 runs 14 residues. Trimming removed 5 bases from V and 0 bases from J, with 11 bases in between. CDR3 amino acids: CASSPGATSYEQYF. The CDR3 nucleotides read TGTGCCAGCAGCCCAGGTGCAACCTCCTACGAGCAGTACTTC.

V and J are TRBV30 and TRBJ2-7, with D maybe TRBD2 (5 bases). CDR1 GTSNPN and CDR2 SVGIG come from the germline V gene (reference sequence). The CDR3 runs to 11 residues. V was clipped by 4 bases and J by 3 bases, with 7 bases between them. CDR3 sequence (DNA): TGTGCCTGGAAAACTAGCTACGAGCAGTACTTC. It translates to CAWKTSYEQYF. The full variable domain, with the rest looked up from reference TRBV30 and TRBJ2-7, is SQTIHQWPATLVQPVGSPLSLECTVEGTSNPNLYWYRQAAGRGLQLLFYSVGIGQISSEVPQNLSASRPQDRQFILSSKKLLLSDSGFYLCAWKTSYEQYFGPGTRLTVT.

This sequence joins TRBV28 and TRBJ2-5; 8 bases are a match to TRBD1. The CDR3 spans 13 residues. Germline values: CDR1 MDHEN, CDR2 SYDVKM. V lost 8 bases to trimming and J lost 6 bases; unmatched junction nucleotides: 8. The CDR3 region is CASRSGGMKTQYF. CDR3 coding DNA: TGTGCCAGCCGATCAGGGGGCATGAAGACCCAGTACTTC.

This clone showed up just once. The chain employs TRBV28 and TRBJ2-3; a weak D match, TRBD2 (5 bases). Trimming shortened V by 5 bases and J by 0 bases, and 15 bases separated the two germline ends. The CDR3 is made up of 16 amino acids. From germline, CDR1 is MDHEN and CDR2 SYDVKM. The CDR3 region is CASSPHWGVSTDTQYF. The CDR3 region has the DNA TGTGCCAGCAGTCCCCACTGGGGAGTTAGCACAGATACGCAGTATTTT. Full variable domain (remainder filled in from reference TRBV28 and TRBJ2-3): DVKVTQSSRYLVKRTGEKVFLECVQDMDHENMFWYRQDPGLGLRLIYFSYDVKMKEKGDIPEGYSVSREKKERFSLILESASTNQTSMYLCASSPHWGVSTDTQYFGPGTRLTVL.

This clone was seen a single time. The rearrangement uses TRBV5-1 and TRBJ2-1; TRBD1 agrees at 7 bases. Germline V lookup: CDR1 SGHRS, CDR2 YFSETQ. Trimming took 3 bases from V and 10 from J; bases not matched to a gene: 7. The CDR3 contains 13 residues. CDR3 coding DNA: TGCGCCAGCAGCTCCCACAGGGGAAGGGAGCAGTTCTTC. Its translation: CASSSHRGREQFF.

The gene calls are TRBV2 and TRBJ2-7; D remains unclear. Germline V gene sequence: CDR1 SNHLY, CDR2 FYNNEI. V was cut by 6 bases and J by 3 bases, with 12 bases left in between. This CDR3 has 13 amino acids. The chain's CDR3 is CASRASYVYEQYF. The DNA of the CDR3 is TGTGCCAGCAGAGCGTCTTACGTCTACGAGCAGTACTTC.

This chain connects TRBV18 to TRBJ2-1; 9 nucleotides line up with TRBD2. Germline values: CDR1 KGHSH, CDR2 LQKENI. V was clipped by 2 bases and J by 2 bases; unmatched bases: 7. This CDR3 has 17 residues. The CDR3 sequence is CASSPRVAGAPYNEQFF. Written as DNA, the CDR3 is TGTGCCAGCTCACCAAGGGTAGCGGGGGCCCCCTACAATGAGCAGTTCTTC.

The rearrangement uses TRBV2 and TRBJ2-1; maybe TRBD2 (5 bases). With 6 bases removed from V and 0 bases from J, the gap between germline ends came to 12 bases. This CDR3 has 15 amino acids. Germline assignment: CDR1 SNHLY and CDR2 FYNNEI. CDR3 amino acids: CASRGSLSSYNEQFF. The CDR3 coding sequence is TGTGCCAGCAGAGGGAGCCTGTCCTCCTACAATGAGCAGTTCTTC. Filled out from reference TRBV2 and TRBJ2-1, the complete variable domain reads EPEVTQTPSHQVTQMGQEVILRCVPISNHLYFYWYRQILGQKVEFLVSFYNNEISEKSEIFDDQFSVERPDGSNFTLKIRSTKLEDSAMYFCASRGSLSSYNEQFFGPGTRLTVL.

The CDR3 nucleotides are TGTGCCAGCAGCGTAGCTACGGGACTAGCGGGACATGAGCAGTTCTTC. As protein: CASSVATGLAGHEQFF. This chain connects TRBV9 to TRBJ2-1; 13 positions match TRBD2. CDR3 length: 16 residues. Looked up from germline, CDR1 is SGDLS and CDR2 is YYNGEE. V shed 0 bases and J 8 bases; nucleotides not matched to a gene: 5.

The genes are TRBV5-5 and TRBJ2-5; 10 nucleotides line up with TRBD1. The length of the CDR3 is 17 residues. J lost 4 bases, V lost 1 base, and 10 bases had no gene match. CDR1 is SGHKS, CDR2 YYEKEE, per germline (reference sequence). Here the CDR3 reads CASSLMTGGTVGETQYF. In DNA form, the CDR3 reads TGTGCCAGCAGCTTGATGACAGGGGGCACGGTAGGAGAGACCCAGTACTTC.

Points on this clone: The junction does not match germline at one end; this may be a read error. V is TRBV2 and J is TRBJ2-1, with TRBD1 matching over 8 bases. Germline V CDR1 and CDR2: SNHLY, FYNNEI. CDR3 length equals 13 residues. The CDR3 spells CASSLQGGHEQFF. The CDR3 DNA reads TGTGCCAGCAGTCTACAGGGGGGACATGAGCAATTCTTC.

The V and J genes are TRBV28 and TRBJ1-3; tentatively, D is TRBD1 (5 bases). The germline V and J ends were trimmed by 5 bases and 0 bases, with 14 bases remaining between them. CDR1 is MDHEN and CDR2 is SYDVKM in the germline V gene. The CDR3 runs 16 residues. The CDR3 here is CASSPPGGPSGNTIYF. As DNA, the CDR3 is TGTGCCAGCAGTCCCCCCGGGGGACCCTCTGGAAACACCATATATTTT.

The CDR3 is CASSPGTSSYNEQFF. The CDR3 nucleotides are TGTGCCAGTAGTCCCGGGACTAGCTCATACAATGAGCAGTTCTTC. The chain combines TRBV19 with TRBJ2-1; TRBD2 matches at 9 bases. With V trimmed by 5 bases and J by 4 bases, 6 bases remained unmatched. The CDR3 sequence is 15 residues long. The V gene's germline CDR1 is LNHDA and CDR2 SQIVND (reference sequence).

The chain combines TRBV28 with TRBJ1-2; 9 bases line up with TRBD1. V shed 6 bases and J 4 bases; nucleotides not matched to a gene: 9. Germline lookup yields CDR1 MDHEN and CDR2 SYDVKM. The CDR3 contains 15 residues. The CDR3 reads CASRRPGQGSYGYTF. CDR3 nucleotide sequence: TGTGCCAGCAGGCGTCCGGGACAGGGTAGCTATGGCTACACCTTC.

This chain joins TRBV18 and TRBJ1-1; 12 bases fit TRBD1. Germline CDR1 is KGHSH and CDR2 is LQKENI. The CDR3 totals 15 residues. V gave up 6 bases and J gave up 3 bases; unmatched junction bases: 5. Written as DNA, the CDR3 is TGTGCCAGCTCCCGGGACAGGGGGCCCGACACTGAAGCTTTCTTT. It is translated as CASSRDRGPDTEAFF.

In its sample, this clone was seen once. This chain joins TRBV9 and TRBJ2-2; 7 bases match TRBD2. The V and J ends lost 5 bases and 3 bases, in that order; junction bases with no gene match: 7. This CDR3 has 15 residues. The germline V gene encodes CDR1 SGDLS and CDR2 YYNGEE. The CDR3 sequence: CASRGGVGDTGELFF. The CDR3 DNA sequence: TGTGCCAGCAGGGGAGGGGTGGGTGACACCGGGGAGCTGTTTTTT. The full variable domain, in which reference TRBV9 and TRBJ2-2 provide the parts outside the CDR3, is DSGVTQTPKHLITATGQRVTLRCSPRSGDLSVYWYQQSLDQGLQFLIQYYNGEERAKGNILERFSAQQFPDLHSELNLSSLELGDSALYFCASRGGVGDTGELFFGEGSRLTVL.